The 21 T cell receptor beta chains presented below share a single source sample, sequenced in a study of shared clonotypes between healthy human individuals. Profiling relied on immunoSEQ multiplex PCR, and the TCRdb table lists in-frame clones only, not all of them. The sample has millions of clones; 85% to 95% are singletons. Input material: naive CD4+ T cells sorted from blood. Subset denoted: CD45RA+ positively selected. Receptors were obtained from a man aged 18 to 30 in good health.

With respect to this clone: Different DNA sequences within this sample yield the same CDR3. V is TRBV5-1 and J is TRBJ2-1; a weak D match, TRBD2 (6 bases). The V end lost 4 bases, the J end lost 0 bases, and 14 bases lay between the germline ends. Germline assignment: CDR1 SGHRS and CDR2 YFSETQ. The CDR3 extends over 16 amino acids. This CDR3 reads CASSSGTGSSYNEQFF. In DNA, the CDR3 is TGCGCCAGCAGCAGCGGAACCGGGAGCTCCTACAATGAGCAGTTCTTC. The entire variable domain, with the rest obtained from reference TRBV5-1 and TRBJ2-1, is as follows: KAGVTQTPRYLIKTRGQQVTLSCSPISGHRSVSWYQQTPGQGLQFLFEYFSETQRNKGNFPGRFSGRQFSNSRSEMNVSTLELGDSALYLCASSSGTGSSYNEQFFGPGTRLTVL.

The V call is TRBV6-5, the J call TRBJ2-4; 10 bases align to TRBD2. The CDR3 is 15 residues long. With V trimmed by 6 bases and J by 5 bases, 7 bases remained unmatched. Germline V lookup: CDR1 MNHEY, CDR2 SVGAGI. CDR3 in amino acids: CASSPSGGAQNIQYF. CDR3 coding DNA: TGTGCCAGCAGCCCAAGCGGGGGGGCCCAAAACATTCAGTACTTC.

The gene calls are TRBV5-1 and TRBJ1-5; TRBD1 might be the D (5 bases). CDR1 and CDR2 (germline): SGHRS, YFSETQ. CDR3 length: 14 amino acids. V shed 3 bases and J shed 7 bases, with 14 bases lying between them. Here the CDR3 DNA reads TGCGCCAGCAGCTCCGTCGGGGGGGACCAGCCCCAGCATTTT. It encodes CASSSVGGDQPQHF.

This chain uses TRBV6-1 with TRBJ2-5, with TRBD1 identical over 9 bases. The V and J ends lost 10 bases and 7 bases, in that order; junction bases with no gene match: 13. Per germline, CDR1 MNHNS and CDR2 SASEGT. This CDR3 is built from 14 residues. CDR3 sequence reads: CATLSGTGTGTQYF. The CDR3 region has the DNA TGTGCCACGCTTTCCGGGACAGGGACCGGGACCCAGTACTTC.

The chain combines TRBV5-1 with TRBJ1-1; tentatively, D is TRBD1 (5 bases). This CDR3 contains 14 residues. The V gene's germline CDR1 is SGHRS and CDR2 YFSETQ. V lost 1 base, J lost 11 bases, and 18 bases lay in between. CDR3 coding DNA: TGCGCCAGCAGCTTGAGGTTGGCAGGGTCCAGCGCTTTCTTT. The encoded protein is CASSLRLAGSSAFF.

J is TRBJ2-7 and V is TRBV5-3; maybe TRBD1 (6 bases). TRBV5-3 counts as an open reading frame of uncertain function. The CDR3 loop spans 13 amino acids. V was trimmed by 3 bases and J by 4 bases, leaving 11 bases between them. CDR3 amino acids: CARSWDNQYEQYF. The CDR3 DNA is TGTGCCAGAAGCTGGGACAATCAATACGAGCAGTACTTC.

The gene calls are TRBV6-5 and TRBJ1-1; TRBD1 might be the D (5 bases). Germline V gene lookup returns CDR1 MNHEY and CDR2 SVGAGI. V was pared by 2 bases and J by 1 base, with 8 bases between. The CDR3 runs 14 residues. The CDR3 sequence is CASSYEGQNTEAFF. The CDR3 DNA reads TGTGCCAGCAGTTACGAGGGGCAGAACACTGAAGCTTTCTTT.

J is TRBJ1-5 and V is TRBV18; maybe TRBD1 (5 bases). Germline V CDR1 and CDR2: KGHSH, LQKENI. The CDR3 covers 14 residues. Trimming stripped 5 bases from V and 9 bases from J, with 17 bases between. Here the CDR3 reads CASSKSPDGGPQHF. The CDR3 DNA follows: TGTGCCAGCTCAAAATCACCCGATGGGGGGCCCCAGCATTTT.

About this clone itself: Other DNA sequences in the sample encode the same CDR3. The chain joins TRBV30 to TRBJ2-7, with TRBD1 identical over 11 bases. The CDR3 has 14 residues. With V trimmed by 2 bases and J by 4 bases, 4 bases remained unmatched. Germline V gene lookup returns CDR1 GTSNPN and CDR2 SVGIG (reference sequence). CDR3 in amino acids: CAWSRGTGGYEQYF. Here the CDR3 DNA reads TGTGCCTGGAGTAGGGGGACAGGGGGATACGAGCAGTACTTC.

The chain employs TRBV6-5 and TRBJ2-3; unclear D gene. The CDR3 covers 15 residues. Germline-derived CDR1 and CDR2 are MNHEY and SVGAGI. V lost 5 bases to trimming and J lost 2 bases, with 14 bases between them. CDR3 bases: TGTGCCAGCAGTCCCGGCAGCGTCTACACAGATACGCAGTATTTT. Its translation: CASSPGSVYTDTQYF.

The J gene is TRBJ2-3, the V gene TRBV20-1; no clear D gene. V lost 6 bases and J lost 4, with 5 bases in between. This CDR3 is built from 10 residues. Germline V gene lookup returns CDR1 DFQATT and CDR2 SNEGSKA (reference sequence). CDR3 region: CSALPDTQYF. The CDR3 nucleotides are TGCAGTGCCCTCCCAGATACGCAGTATTTT.

This clone was found once. The V call is TRBV6-1, the J call TRBJ2-2; D unresolved. With 6 bases removed from V and 2 bases from J, the gap between germline ends came to 10 bases. The CDR3 has 14 amino acids. Germline values: CDR1 MNHNS, CDR2 SASEGT. CDR3 coding DNA: TGTGCCAGCAGCCGGCAGCGAAACACCGGGGAGCTGTTTTTT. Its protein product is CASSRQRNTGELFF.

Turning to this clone: In the same sample, other DNA sequences code for this CDR3. The V and J genes are TRBV30 and TRBJ1-2, with 8 bases that match TRBD1. V lost 2 bases and J lost 3; bases outside the gene matches: 5. The CDR3 totals 14 residues. Germline lookup yields CDR1 GTSNPN and CDR2 SVGIG (reference sequence). For the CDR3, the DNA is TGTGCCTGGAGTCCCGGACAGGGCCACTATGGCTACACCTTC. The encoded protein is CAWSPGQGHYGYTF.

This clone has more than one count but fewer than ten. The chain uses TRBV9 and TRBJ1-3, with D unclear. Between the trimmed V and J ends, which lost 4 bases and 4 bases, there was a span of 15 bases. Germline CDR1 and CDR2: SGDLS and YYNGEE. The CDR3 is 15 amino acids. CDR3 nucleotides: TGTGCCAGCAGCTCCTCCCCGGGAGGCGGAAACACCATATATTTT. Translating it yields CASSSSPGGGNTIYF. Supplemented by reference TRBV9 and TRBJ1-3, the full variable domain reads DSGVTQTPKHLITATGQRVTLRCSPRSGDLSVYWYQQSLDQGLQFLIQYYNGEERAKGNILERFSAQQFPDLHSELNLSSLELGDSALYFCASSSSPGGGNTIYFGEGSWLTVV.

The CDR3 loop is CASSSEGGLASYNEQFF. In DNA, the CDR3 is TGCGCCAGCAGCTCCGAGGGGGGACTAGCGAGCTACAATGAGCAGTTCTTC. This chain joins TRBV5-1 and TRBJ2-1, with TRBD2 identical over 10 bases. The CDR3 is 17 residues long. Germline V gives CDR1 SGHRS, CDR2 YFSETQ. The ends lost 3 bases at V and 3 bases at J; junction bases unmatched: 9.

J is TRBJ1-5 and V is TRBV7-9; 11 nucleotides match TRBD1. The CDR3 contains 16 residues. Per the germline V gene, CDR1 is SEHNR and CDR2 is FQNEAQ (reference sequence). After removal of 5 bases from V and 6 bases from J, the junction contained 9 bases not matched to a gene. CDR3 amino acids: CASSPGTGGEGQPQHF. The CDR3 DNA sequence: TGTGCCAGCAGCCCCGGGACAGGGGGAGAGGGTCAGCCCCAGCATTTT.

The chain combines TRBV9 with TRBJ2-7, with 9 bases that match TRBD1. Germline CDR1 is SGDLS and CDR2 is YYNGEE. V gave up 0 bases and J gave up 2 bases; unmatched junction bases: 3. The CDR3 sequence is 15 residues long. CDR3 DNA sequence: TGTGCCAGCAGCGTAGCCGGGACAGGGCCCTACGAGCAGTACTTC. Its translation is CASSVAGTGPYEQYF.

The rearrangement uses TRBV28 and TRBJ1-2; D is possibly TRBD1 (5 bases). The CDR3 is 14 residues long. Germline V gene sequence: CDR1 MDHEN, CDR2 SYDVKM. The ends were cut back, 2 bases at V and 4 bases at J, with 11 bases in the middle. CDR3 nucleotide sequence: TGTGCCAGCAGTTTAAGTTACGGGGGCTATGGCTACACCTTC. The encoded protein is CASSLSYGGYGYTF.

J is TRBJ1-1 and V is TRBV5-4; the D is unclear. CDR1 is SGHNT and CDR2 is YYREEE in the germline V gene (reference sequence). The V and J ends lost 3 bases and 1 base respectively, with 7 bases between them. CDR3 length: 13 residues. CDR3 nucleotide sequence: TGTGCCAGCAGCTCCCGGGGGAACACTGAAGCTTTCTTT. It yields the protein CASSSRGNTEAFF.

This clone has just one count. The V gene is TRBV4-1, the J gene TRBJ1-3; no clear D gene. There are 16 residues in the CDR3. The ends were cut back, 3 bases at V and 9 bases at J, with 21 bases in the middle. The germline gives CDR1 MGHRA, CDR2 YSYEKL. CDR3 sequence reads: CASSQGGSRVGVTIYF. The CDR3 region has the DNA TGCGCCAGCAGCCAGGGTGGTAGCCGAGTAGGTGTCACCATATATTTT.

For this clone: The sample carries other DNA sequences with the same CDR3. The chain carries TRBV18 and TRBJ2-7, with D unclear. Trimming stripped 0 bases from V and 0 bases from J, with 3 bases between. CDR1 and CDR2 from the germline V gene are KGHSH and LQKENI. The length of the CDR3 is 13 residues. CDR3 sequence reads: CASSPPASYEQYF. CDR3 bases: TGTGCCAGCTCACCACCAGCCTCCTACGAGCAGTACTTC.